This entry lists 3 T cell receptor beta chains sequenced from one sample in a study of CD8+ T cells in alopecia areata. Treatment indicated: oral pan-JAK inhibitor, 5-10 mg twice daily. Reverse transcription of extracted RNA yielded cDNA, which provided the sequencing template. Assay: immunoSEQ multiplex PCR; the TCRdb copy retains only in-frame clones and omits some. There are around 170,000 clones in the sample; about 51% occur only once, and roughly a tenth lies in the top ten. This sample comprised CD8+ T cells sorted from blood, obtained around week 53, from a patient treated with tofacitinib. The receptors stem from a human donor with alopecia areata.

This chain connects TRBV29-1 to TRBJ1-2, with unresolved D. The CDR3 runs 12 residues. The V end was cut by 1 base, the J end by 5 bases, with 8 bases between. Germline CDR1 is SQVTM and CDR2 is ANQGSEA. The CDR3 is CSVEGHEYGYTF. The CDR3 nucleotides are TGCAGCGTTGAAGGTCACGAGTATGGCTACACCTTC.

The CDR3 coding sequence is TGTGCCAGCAGTTATGTGCCCGGGGAGCTGTTTTTT. It translates to CASSYVPGELFF. This chain connects TRBV6-5 to TRBJ2-2; no clear D gene. Deletions cut 3 bases from V and 6 bases from J, with 5 bases between. The V gene's germline CDR1 is MNHEY and CDR2 SVGAGI. The CDR3 runs to 12 residues.

The J gene is TRBJ1-1, the V gene TRBV5-1, with TRBD1 identical over 8 bases. The CDR3 runs 16 residues. V lost 4 bases to trimming and J lost 0 bases; unmatched junction nucleotides: 8. CDR1 and CDR2 from the germline V gene are SGHRS and YFSETQ. CDR3 residues: CASSPRTGSLNTEAFF. The DNA of the CDR3 is TGCGCCAGCAGCCCAAGGACAGGGTCTCTGAACACTGAAGCTTTCTTT.